The T cell receptor beta chain described here comes from a study of blood T cell repertoires in COVID-19. Background on the study: Both acute and convalescent COVID-19 samples were obtained from the United States, Italy and Spain. PBMCs, B-cell-depleted T cells, or T cells were the source of the cDNA or gDNA that made up the material.

The authors' processing: The assay estimated nucleated cells by amplifying reference gene primers. Data came from immunoSEQ multiplex PCR; TCRdb stores just in-frame clones and leaves some out. V, J and clone size derive from that table, while D and trimming were established from the DNA sequence. The data show fewer than 500,000 clones, 70% to 85% seen once. V lost 2 bases to trimming and J lost 8 bases; unmatched junction nucleotides: 4. Germline CDR1 reads MNHNS; CDR2 reads SASEGT. The CDR3 is made up of 13 amino acids. The sequenced material came from peripheral blood. The clonotype was recovered from a human donor with acute or convalescent COVID-19. The donor label of this sample is uncertain. The chain couples TRBV6-1 to TRBJ1-2, with 8 bases identical to TRBD1. The chain's CDR3 is CASSEQDRAGYTF. In DNA, the CDR3 is TGTGCCAGCAGTGAACAGGACAGGGCGGGCTACACCTTC.